The 5 T cell receptor beta chains below come from one sample, sequenced in a study of CD8 T cells in Susac syndrome. Random hexamers primed reverse transcription of 0.5 to 1 ug RNA. Using its own MiXCR run on the immunoSEQ multiplex PCR reads, TCRdb lists one record per CDR3 protein. Here the sample spans about 140,000 distinct CDR3 sequences, around 94% being singletons. Input material: CD8+ T cells from PBMCs. The source is a human donor in good health.

The chain uses TRBV5-1 and TRBJ2-5; D not certain. Germline V gives CDR1 SGHRS, CDR2 YFSETQ. Trimming shortened V by 4 bases and J by 0 bases, and 16 bases separated the two germline ends. The CDR3 has 16 residues. CDR3 sequence reads: CASSLRTVKYQETQYF. DNA of the CDR3: TGCGCCAGCAGCCTAAGGACGGTAAAGTACCAAGAGACCCAGTACTTC.

The V call is TRBV7-9, the J call TRBJ2-5; no reliable D call. This CDR3 region has 14 residues. V was cut by 4 bases and J by 1 base, with 10 bases left in between. Germline assignment: CDR1 SEHNR and CDR2 FQNEAQ (reference sequence). Here the CDR3 DNA reads TGTGCCAGCAGCTCGGCAGGCGTCCAAGAGACCCAGTACTTC. Its translation: CASSSAGVQETQYF.

This chain links TRBV20-1 with TRBJ1-2; 9 bases agree with TRBD1. Germline loops: CDR1 DFQATT, CDR2 SNEGSKA (reference sequence). The CDR3 is 14 residues long. Germline trimming cut 4 bases from V and 3 bases from J; bases unmatched to any gene: 6. The CDR3 loop reads CSANYRGQDYGYTF. DNA for the CDR3: TGCAGTGCTAACTACAGGGGGCAAGACTATGGCTACACCTTC.

V and J are TRBV4-2 and TRBJ1-5; D is unclear. Trimming shortened V by 2 bases and J by 7 bases, and 12 bases separated the two germline ends. The CDR3 has 14 amino acids. CDR1 and CDR2 (germline): LGHNA, YNFKEQ. The CDR3 coding sequence is TGTGCCAGCAGCCAAAACGACCCTTTCCAGCCCCAGCATTTT. It specifies CASSQNDPFQPQHF.

This chain links TRBV2 with TRBJ2-1; 9 nucleotides agree with TRBD1. Germline V CDR1 and CDR2: SNHLY, FYNNEI. This CDR3 comprises 15 residues. The trim removed 7 bases at V and 7 bases at J, leaving 11 bases unmatched. The CDR3 nucleotides read TGTGCCAGCATACTTATGGGACAGGGATTGAATGAGCAGTTCTTC. It is translated as CASILMGQGLNEQFF.